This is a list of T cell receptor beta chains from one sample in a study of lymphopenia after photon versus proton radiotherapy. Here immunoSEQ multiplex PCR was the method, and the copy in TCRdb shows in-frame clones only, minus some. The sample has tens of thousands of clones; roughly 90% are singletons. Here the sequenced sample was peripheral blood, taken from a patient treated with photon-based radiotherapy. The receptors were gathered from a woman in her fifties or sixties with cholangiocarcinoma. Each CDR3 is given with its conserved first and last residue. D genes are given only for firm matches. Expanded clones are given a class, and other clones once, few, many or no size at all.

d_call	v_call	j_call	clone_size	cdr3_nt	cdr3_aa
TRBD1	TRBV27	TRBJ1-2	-	TGTGCCAGCAGTTCTCCGGGACAGGGGGCGGTAGGCTACACCTTC	CASSSPGQGAVGYTF
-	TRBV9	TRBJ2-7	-	TGTGCCAGCAGCGGCCGCCCAGGAACCTCCTACGAGCAGTACTTC	CASSGRPGTSYEQYF
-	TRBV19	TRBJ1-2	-	TGTGCCAGTAGTATCGGTTGGGCGTTGGGCCTCTCCTATGGCTACACCTTC	CASSIGWALGLSYGYTF
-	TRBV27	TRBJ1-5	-	TGTGCCAGCAGTTTGAGTAGCAATCAGCCCCAGCATTTT	CASSLSSNQPQHF
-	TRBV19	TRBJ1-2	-	TGTGCCAGTAGTATAGGCCCCCAGAGCCACTATGGCTACACCTTC	CASSIGPQSHYGYTF
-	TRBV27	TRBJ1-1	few	TGTGCCAGCAGTTTAAGACCCTATAGAACTGAAGCTTTCTTT	CASSLRPYRTEAFF
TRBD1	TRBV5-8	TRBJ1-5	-	TGTGCCAGCAGCGACGGGACAGCTTATAGCAATCAGCCCCAGCATTTT	CASSDGTAYSNQPQHF
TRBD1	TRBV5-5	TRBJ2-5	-	TGTGCCAGCAGCCTACGGACAGGGCTGGAGACCCAGTACTTC	CASSLRTGLETQYF
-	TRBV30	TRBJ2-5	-	TGTGCCTGGAGTGGAAACAGTGTAAGAAGGGAGCAGTACTTC	CAWSGNSVRREQYF
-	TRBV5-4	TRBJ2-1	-	TGTGCCAGCAGCTTGGCGGGGGCTTACAATGAGCAGTTCTTC	CASSLAGAYNEQFF
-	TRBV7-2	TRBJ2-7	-	TGTGCCAGCAGGGGGCGGTCGGCCGAGCAGTACTTC	CASRGRSAEQYF
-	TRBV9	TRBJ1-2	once	TGTGCCAGCAGCGCTCTCAACTATGGCTACACCTTC	CASSALNYGYTF
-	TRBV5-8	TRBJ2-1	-	TGTGCCAGCAGCTTGTGGTCGGCAGGGGGGAATGAGCAGTTCTTC	CASSLWSAGGNEQFF
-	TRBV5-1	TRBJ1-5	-	TGCGCCAGCAGCTTAGATAGCAATCAGCCCCAGCATTTT	CASSLDSNQPQHF
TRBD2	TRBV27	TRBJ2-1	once	TGTGCCAGCAGTTTGACTAGCGGGGGCCCTCCCAACAATGAGCAGTTCTTC	CASSLTSGGPPNNEQFF
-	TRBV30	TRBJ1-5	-	TGTGCCTGGAGTACGGGGAGTACTCAGCCCCAGCATTTT	CAWSTGSTQPQHF
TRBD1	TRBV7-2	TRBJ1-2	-	TGTGCCAGCAGAATGGACAGGGGCGTTGGATATGGCTACACCTTC	CASRMDRGVGYGYTF
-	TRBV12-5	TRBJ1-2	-	TGTGCTAGTGGCTCGGACACCAACCGAGCTTCAAACTATGGCTACACCTTC	CASGSDTNRASNYGYTF
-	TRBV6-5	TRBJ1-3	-	TGTGCCAGCAGTTACGACAGGAACTCTGGAAACACCATATATTTT	CASSYDRNSGNTIYF
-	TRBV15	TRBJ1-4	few	TGTGCCACCCGGGGGGTTGGAGGCGGGGAAAAACTGTTTTTT	CATRGVGGGEKLFF
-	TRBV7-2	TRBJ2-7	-	TGTGCCAGCAGCTTGGACATGACCTACGAGCAGTACTTC	CASSLDMTYEQYF
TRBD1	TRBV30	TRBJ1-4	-	TGTGCCTGGAGTCCGAGACCGCCATACCGGGACAGGGGACGGGTGACTAATGAAAAACTGTTTTTT	CAWSPRPPYRDRGRVTNEKLFF
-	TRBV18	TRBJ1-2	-	TGTGCCAGCTCACCTCTGTCAGGGGACTATGGCTACACCTTC	CASSPLSGDYGYTF
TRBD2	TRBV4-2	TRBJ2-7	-	TGTGCCAGCAGCCAAGTTCGGACTAGCGTCTACGAGCAGTACTTC	CASSQVRTSVYEQYF
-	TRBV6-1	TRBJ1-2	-	TGTGCCAGCAGTCAAAACTATGGCTACACCTTC	CASSQNYGYTF
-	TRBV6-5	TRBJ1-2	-	TGTGCCAGCAGTTACCGAAGTACAGCTCCAGGAGAGGGCTACACCTTC	CASSYRSTAPGEGYTF
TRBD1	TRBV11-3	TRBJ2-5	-	TGTGCCAGCGCCGCAGGGGGAATTGGCCAAGAGACCCAGTACTTC	CASAAGGIGQETQYF
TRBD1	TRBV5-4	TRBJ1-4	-	TGTGCCAGCAGCTTAGGCAGGGGGCCCAGTAATGAAAAACTGTTTTTT	CASSLGRGPSNEKLFF
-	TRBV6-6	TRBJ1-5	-	TGTGCCAGCAGACAGACAGAGAAGAATCAGCCCCAGCATTTT	CASRQTEKNQPQHF
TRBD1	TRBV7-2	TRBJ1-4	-	TGTGCCAGCAGCCAGGGGGGTGAAAAACTGTTTTTT	CASSQGGEKLFF
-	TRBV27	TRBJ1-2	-	TGTGCCAGCAGTTTATCTCCACAGGGCTATGGCTACACCTTC	CASSLSPQGYGYTF
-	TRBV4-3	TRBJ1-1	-	TGCGCCAGCAGCCAAGATCGGGGAGCCTACACTGAAGCTTTCTTT	CASSQDRGAYTEAFF
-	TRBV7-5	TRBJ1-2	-	TGTGCCAGCAGCTTACCGGAGACTAACTATGGCTACACCTTC	CASSLPETNYGYTF
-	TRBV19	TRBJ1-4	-	TGTGCCAGTCGAACACAAACTGAATTTGGTTTCGCTCCCACGAGGATGCCAGAAAAACTGTTTTTT	CASRTQTEFGFAPTRMPEKLFF
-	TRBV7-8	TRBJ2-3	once	TGTGCCAGCAGCTTAGGAAGACACCACGTAAACACAGATACGCAGTATTTT	CASSLGRHHVNTDTQYF
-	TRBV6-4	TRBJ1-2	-	TGTGCCAGCAGCCAAGTGGGGGGTGCTAACTATGGCTACACCTTC	CASSQVGGANYGYTF
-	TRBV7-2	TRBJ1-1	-	TGTGCCAGCAGCTTAGCTCCAGGGCTGAACACTGAAGCTTTCTTT	CASSLAPGLNTEAFF
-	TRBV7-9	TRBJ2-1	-	TGTGCCAGCAGCCAACCACCGGGGCAGGGGTCTGAGCAGTTCTTC	CASSQPPGQGSEQFF
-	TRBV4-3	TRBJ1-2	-	TGCGCCAGCAGCCAAGAAGTAGGGGGTGGCTACACCTTC	CASSQEVGGGYTF
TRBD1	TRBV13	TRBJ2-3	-	TGTGCCAGCAGCTTGCGGGACAGGGGGGGCGCAGATACGCAGTATTTT	CASSLRDRGGADTQYF
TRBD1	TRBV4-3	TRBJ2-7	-	TGCGCCAGCAGCCAAGTGGGGACAGTCTTTTACCTTACCTACGAGCAGTACTTC	CASSQVGTVFYLTYEQYF
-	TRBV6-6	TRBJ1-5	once	TGTGCCAGCAGTTACGACGGCAATCAGCCCCAGCATTTT	CASSYDGNQPQHF
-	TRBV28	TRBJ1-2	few	TGTGCCAGCAGTGGGGCAGTTATTAGCTATGGCTACACCTTC	CASSGAVISYGYTF
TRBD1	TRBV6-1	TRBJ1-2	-	TGTGCCAGCACAGAAGGGTCAGGGGGGTGGTATGGCTACACCTTC	CASTEGSGGWYGYTF
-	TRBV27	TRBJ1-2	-	TGTGCCAGCAGTTTAACAGGGTCCGATGGCTACACCTTC	CASSLTGSDGYTF
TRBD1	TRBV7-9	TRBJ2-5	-	TGTGCCAGCAGCTTAGGGGGACAGGGAAGACAAGAGACCCAGTACTTC	CASSLGGQGRQETQYF
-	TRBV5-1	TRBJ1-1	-	TGCGCCAGCAGCTTGAGGGGGAACACTGAAGCTTTCTTT	CASSLRGNTEAFF
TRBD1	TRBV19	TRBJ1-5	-	TGTGCCAGTAGCCGGGACAGGGGTGAGAGTATGGCCCAGCATTTT	CASSRDRGESMAQHF
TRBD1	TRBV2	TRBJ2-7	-	TGTGCCAGCAGTGTCCCTCGGACAGGGGATTCCTACGAGCAGTACTTC	CASSVPRTGDSYEQYF
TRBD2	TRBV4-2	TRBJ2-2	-	TGTGCCAGCAGCCAAAGTAGGGCGGGGGACCACACCGGGGAGCTGTTTTTT	CASSQSRAGDHTGELFF
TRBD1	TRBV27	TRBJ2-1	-	TGTGCCAGCAGTCCGTGGACAGGATCCTACAATGAGCAGTTCTTC	CASSPWTGSYNEQFF
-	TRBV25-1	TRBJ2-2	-	TGTGCCAGCAGAAAACTGCGGAACACCGGGGAGCTGTTTTTT	CASRKLRNTGELFF
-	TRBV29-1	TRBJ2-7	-	TGCAGCGTTGAAGAGTCCTACGAGCAGTACTTC	CSVEESYEQYF
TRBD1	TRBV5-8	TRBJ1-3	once	TGTGCCAGCAGCTTGGACCGACAGGGATGGAACACCATATATTTT	CASSLDRQGWNTIYF
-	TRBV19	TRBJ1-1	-	TGTGCCAGTAGTATCCAACCCGGGCTCAGGTGGACTGAAGCTTTCTTT	CASSIQPGLRWTEAFF